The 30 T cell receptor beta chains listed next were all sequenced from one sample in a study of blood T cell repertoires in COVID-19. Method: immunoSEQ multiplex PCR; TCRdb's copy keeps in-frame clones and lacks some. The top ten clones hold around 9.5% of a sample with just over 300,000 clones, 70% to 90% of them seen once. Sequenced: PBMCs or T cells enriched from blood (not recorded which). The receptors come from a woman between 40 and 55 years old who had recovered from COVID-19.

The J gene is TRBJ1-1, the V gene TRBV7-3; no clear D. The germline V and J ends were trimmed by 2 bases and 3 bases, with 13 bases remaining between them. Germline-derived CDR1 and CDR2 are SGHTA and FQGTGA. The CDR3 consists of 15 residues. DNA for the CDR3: TGTGCCAGCAGCTTAGATCGGGGTAGGGACACTGAAGCTTTCTTT. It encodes CASSLDRGRDTEAFF.

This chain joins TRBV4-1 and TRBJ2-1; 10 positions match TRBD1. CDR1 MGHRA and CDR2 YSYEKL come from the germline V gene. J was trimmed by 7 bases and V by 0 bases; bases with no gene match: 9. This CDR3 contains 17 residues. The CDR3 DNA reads TGCGCCAGCAGCCAAGATCCCGGACAGGGGGTTACAAATGAGCAGTTCTTC. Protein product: CASSQDPGQGVTNEQFF.

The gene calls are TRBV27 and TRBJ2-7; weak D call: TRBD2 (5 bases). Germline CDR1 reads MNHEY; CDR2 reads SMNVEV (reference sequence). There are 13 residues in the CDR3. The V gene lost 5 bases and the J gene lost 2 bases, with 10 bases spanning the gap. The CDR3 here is CASSPPGTYEQYF. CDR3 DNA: TGTGCCAGCAGTCCTCCGGGAACCTACGAGCAGTACTTC.

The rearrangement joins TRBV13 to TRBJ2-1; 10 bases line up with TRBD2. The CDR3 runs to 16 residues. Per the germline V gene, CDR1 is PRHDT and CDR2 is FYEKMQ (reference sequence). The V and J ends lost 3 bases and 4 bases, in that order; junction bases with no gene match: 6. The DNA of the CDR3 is TGTGCCAGCAGCTTTACGACTAGCGGGCCATACAATGAGCAGTTCTTC. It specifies CASSFTTSGPYNEQFF.

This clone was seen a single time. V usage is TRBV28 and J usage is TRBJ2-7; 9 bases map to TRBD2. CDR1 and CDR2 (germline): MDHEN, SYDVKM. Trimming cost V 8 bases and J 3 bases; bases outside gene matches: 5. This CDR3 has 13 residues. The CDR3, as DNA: TGTGCCAGCCAACTAGCGGGCCTCTACGAGCAGTACTTC. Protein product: CASQLAGLYEQYF.

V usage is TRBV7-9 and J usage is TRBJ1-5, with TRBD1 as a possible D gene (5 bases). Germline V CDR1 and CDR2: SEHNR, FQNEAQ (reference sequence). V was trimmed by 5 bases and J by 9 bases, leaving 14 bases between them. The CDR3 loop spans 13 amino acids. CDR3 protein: CASSPYLQGPQHF. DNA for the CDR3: TGTGCCAGCAGCCCTTACCTCCAGGGGCCCCAGCATTTT.

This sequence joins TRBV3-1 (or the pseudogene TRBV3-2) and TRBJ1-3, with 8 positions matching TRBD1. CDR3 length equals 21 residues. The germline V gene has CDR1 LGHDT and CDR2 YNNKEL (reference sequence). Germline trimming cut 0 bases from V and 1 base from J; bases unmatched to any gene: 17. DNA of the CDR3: TGTGCCAGCAGCCAAGACTTCAGGGACAGGCTAACTTTGAAGTCTGGAAACACCATATATTTT. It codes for CASSQDFRDRLTLKSGNTIYF.

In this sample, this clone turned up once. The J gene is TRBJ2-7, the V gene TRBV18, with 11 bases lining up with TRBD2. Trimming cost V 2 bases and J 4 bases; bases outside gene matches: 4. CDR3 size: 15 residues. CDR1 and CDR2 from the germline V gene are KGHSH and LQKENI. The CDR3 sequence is CASSPTSGGLYEQYF. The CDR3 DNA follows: TGTGCCAGCTCACCAACTAGCGGGGGTCTATACGAGCAGTACTTC.

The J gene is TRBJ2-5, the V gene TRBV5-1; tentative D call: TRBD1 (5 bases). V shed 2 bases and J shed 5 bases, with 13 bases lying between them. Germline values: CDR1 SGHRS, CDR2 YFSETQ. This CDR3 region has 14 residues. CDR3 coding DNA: TGCGCCAGCAGCTTATTCAGGGCGGAGGAGACCCAGTACTTC. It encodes CASSLFRAEETQYF.

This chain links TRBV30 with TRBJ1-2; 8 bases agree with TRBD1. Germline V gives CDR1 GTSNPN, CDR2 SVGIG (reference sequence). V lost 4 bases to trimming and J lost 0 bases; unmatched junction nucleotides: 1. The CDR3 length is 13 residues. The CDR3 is CAWKQGANYGYTF. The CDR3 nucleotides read TGTGCCTGGAAACAGGGGGCTAACTATGGCTACACCTTC. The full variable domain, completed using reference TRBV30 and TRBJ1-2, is SQTIHQWPATLVQPVGSPLSLECTVEGTSNPNLYWYRQAAGRGLQLLFYSVGIGQISSEVPQNLSASRPQDRQFILSSKKLLLSDSGFYLCAWKQGANYGYTFGSGTRLTVV.

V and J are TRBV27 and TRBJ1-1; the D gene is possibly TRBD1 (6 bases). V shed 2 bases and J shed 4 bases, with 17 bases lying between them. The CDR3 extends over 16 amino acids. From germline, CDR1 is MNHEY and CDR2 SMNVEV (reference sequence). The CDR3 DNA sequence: TGTGCCAGCAGTTTAAGGGTTTCGGGCAGGGGCACTGAAGCTTTCTTT. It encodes CASSLRVSGRGTEAFF.

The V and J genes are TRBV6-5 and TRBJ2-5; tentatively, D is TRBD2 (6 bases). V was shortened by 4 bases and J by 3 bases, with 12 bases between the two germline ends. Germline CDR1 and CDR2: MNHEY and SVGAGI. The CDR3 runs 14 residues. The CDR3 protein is CASSFQRAKETQYF. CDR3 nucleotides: TGTGCCAGCAGTTTCCAGCGGGCGAAAGAGACCCAGTACTTC.

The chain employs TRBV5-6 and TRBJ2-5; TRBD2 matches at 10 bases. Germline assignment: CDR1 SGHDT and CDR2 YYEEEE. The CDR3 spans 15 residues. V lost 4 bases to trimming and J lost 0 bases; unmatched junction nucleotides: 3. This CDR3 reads CASSRSGGHQETQYF. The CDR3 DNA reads TGTGCCAGCAGCCGTAGCGGGGGGCACCAAGAGACCCAGTACTTC.

This chain's CDR3 is CASNRLAATDTQYF. The CDR3 region has the DNA TGCGCCAGCAACAGACTAGCGGCCACAGATACGCAGTATTTT. V and J are TRBV5-1 and TRBJ2-3, with 9 bases that match TRBD2. Per germline, CDR1 SGHRS and CDR2 YFSETQ. With V trimmed by 6 bases and J by 2 bases, 4 bases remained unmatched. CDR3 length: 14 residues. Filled out from reference TRBV5-1 and TRBJ2-3, the complete variable domain reads KAGVTQTPRYLIKTRGQQVTLSCSPISGHRSVSWYQQTPGQGLQFLFEYFSETQRNKGNFPGRFSGRQFSNSRSEMNVSTLELGDSALYLCASNRLAATDTQYFGPGTRLTVL.

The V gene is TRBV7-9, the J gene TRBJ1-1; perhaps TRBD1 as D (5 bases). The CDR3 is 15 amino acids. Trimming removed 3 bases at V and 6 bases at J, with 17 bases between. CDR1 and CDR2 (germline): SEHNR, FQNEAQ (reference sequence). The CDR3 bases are TGTGCCAGCAGCTTTCGGCAGGGCGTGTTCTCTGAAGCTTTCTTT. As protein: CASSFRQGVFSEAFF. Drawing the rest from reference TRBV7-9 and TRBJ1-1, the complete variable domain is DTGVSQNPRHKITKRGQNVTFRCDPISEHNRLYWYRQTLGQGPEFLTYFQNEAQLEKSRLLSDRFSAERPKGSFSTLEIQRTEQGDSAMYLCASSFRQGVFSEAFFGQGTRLTVV.

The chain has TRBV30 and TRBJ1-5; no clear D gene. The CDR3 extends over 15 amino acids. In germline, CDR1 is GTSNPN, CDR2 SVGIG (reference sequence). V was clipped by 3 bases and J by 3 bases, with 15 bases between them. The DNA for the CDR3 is TGTGCCTGGAGCGCACAGTTACAAATCAATCAGCCCCAGCATTTT. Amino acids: CAWSAQLQINQPQHF.

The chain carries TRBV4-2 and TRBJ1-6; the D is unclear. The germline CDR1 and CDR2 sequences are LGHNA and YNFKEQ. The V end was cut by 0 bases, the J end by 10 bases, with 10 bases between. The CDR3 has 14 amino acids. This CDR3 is CASSQDPGNSPLHF. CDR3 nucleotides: TGTGCCAGCAGCCAAGACCCAGGAAACTCACCCCTCCACTTT.

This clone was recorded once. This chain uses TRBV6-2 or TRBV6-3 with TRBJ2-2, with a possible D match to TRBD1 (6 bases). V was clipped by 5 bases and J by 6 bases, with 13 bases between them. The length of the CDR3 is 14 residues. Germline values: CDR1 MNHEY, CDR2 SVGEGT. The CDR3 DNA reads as TGTGCCAGCAGTGACCGGAAGGGGGCCGGGGAGCTGTTTTTT. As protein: CASSDRKGAGELFF.

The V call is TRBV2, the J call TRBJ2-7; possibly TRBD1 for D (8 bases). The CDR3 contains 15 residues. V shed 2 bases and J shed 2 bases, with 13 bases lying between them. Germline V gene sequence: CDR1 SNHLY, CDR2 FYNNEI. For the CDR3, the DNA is TGTGCCAGCAGTGAAACAGGGGGGGAAACCTACGAGCAGTACTTC. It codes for CASSETGGETYEQYF. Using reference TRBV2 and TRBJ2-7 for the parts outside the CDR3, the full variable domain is EPEVTQTPSHQVTQMGQEVILRCVPISNHLYFYWYRQILGQKVEFLVSFYNNEISEKSEIFDDQFSVERPDGSNFTLKIRSTKLEDSAMYFCASSETGGETYEQYFGPGTRLTVT.

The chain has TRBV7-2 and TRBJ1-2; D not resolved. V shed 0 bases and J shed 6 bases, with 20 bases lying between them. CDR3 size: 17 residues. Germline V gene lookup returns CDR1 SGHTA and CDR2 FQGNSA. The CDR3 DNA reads TGTGCCAGCAGCTTAGCAGTCCAGGAAGGCAGTCAGGATGGCTACACCTTC. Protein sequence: CASSLAVQEGSQDGYTF.

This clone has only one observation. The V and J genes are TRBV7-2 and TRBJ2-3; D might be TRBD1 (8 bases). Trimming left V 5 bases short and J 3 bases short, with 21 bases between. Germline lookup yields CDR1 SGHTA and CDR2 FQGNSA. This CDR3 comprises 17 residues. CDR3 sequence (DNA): TGTGCCAGCAGCCACCTGAGGGGGGGGACAGGTACAGATACGCAGTATTTT. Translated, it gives CASSHLRGGTGTDTQYF. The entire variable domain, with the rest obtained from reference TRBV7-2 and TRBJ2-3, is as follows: GAGVSQSPSNKVTEKGKDVELRCDPISGHTALYWYRQSLGQGLEFLIYFQGNSAPDKSGLPSDRFSAERTGGSVSTLTIQRTQQEDSAVYLCASSHLRGGTGTDTQYFGPGTRLTVL.

The CDR3 reads CASSVGSSVDEQFF. DNA of the CDR3: TGTGCCAGCAGCGTAGGGTCTAGCGTCGATGAGCAGTTCTTC. The chain is built from TRBV9 and TRBJ2-1, with D maybe TRBD2 (6 bases). This CDR3 comprises 14 residues. Deletions cut 0 bases from V and 8 bases from J, with 12 bases between. The germline V gene has CDR1 SGDLS and CDR2 YYNGEE. Supplemented by reference TRBV9 and TRBJ2-1, the full variable domain reads DSGVTQTPKHLITATGQRVTLRCSPRSGDLSVYWYQQSLDQGLQFLIQYYNGEERAKGNILERFSAQQFPDLHSELNLSSLELGDSALYFCASSVGSSVDEQFFGPGTRLTVL.

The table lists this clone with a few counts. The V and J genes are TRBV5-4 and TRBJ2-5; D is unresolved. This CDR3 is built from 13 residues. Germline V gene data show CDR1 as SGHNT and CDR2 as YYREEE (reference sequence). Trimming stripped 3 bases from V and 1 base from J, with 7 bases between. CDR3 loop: CASSYVGQETQYF. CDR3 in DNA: TGTGCCAGCAGCTATGTCGGCCAAGAGACCCAGTACTTC.

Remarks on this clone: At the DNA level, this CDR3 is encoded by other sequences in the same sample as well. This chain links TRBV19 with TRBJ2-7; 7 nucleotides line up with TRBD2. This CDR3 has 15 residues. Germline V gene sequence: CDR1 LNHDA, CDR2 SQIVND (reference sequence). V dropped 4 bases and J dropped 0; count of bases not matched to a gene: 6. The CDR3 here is CASSRGLPSSYEQYF. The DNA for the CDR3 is TGTGCCAGTAGTAGGGGACTACCTAGCTCCTACGAGCAGTACTTC.

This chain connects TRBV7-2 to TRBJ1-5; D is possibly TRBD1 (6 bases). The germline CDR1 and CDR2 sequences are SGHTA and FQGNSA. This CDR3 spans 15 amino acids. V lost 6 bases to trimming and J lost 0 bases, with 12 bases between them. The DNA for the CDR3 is TGTGCCAGCAGTCGGACAGATTATAGCAATCAGCCCCAGCATTTT. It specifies CASSRTDYSNQPQHF. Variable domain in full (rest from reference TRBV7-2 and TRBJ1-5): GAGVSQSPSNKVTEKGKDVELRCDPISGHTALYWYRQSLGQGLEFLIYFQGNSAPDKSGLPSDRFSAERTGGSVSTLTIQRTQQEDSAVYLCASSRTDYSNQPQHFGDGTRLSIL.

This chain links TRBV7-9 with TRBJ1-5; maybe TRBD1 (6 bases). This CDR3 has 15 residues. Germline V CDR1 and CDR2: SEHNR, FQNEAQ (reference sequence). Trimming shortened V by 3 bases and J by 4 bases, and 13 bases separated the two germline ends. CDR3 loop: CASSFSGQGNQPQHF. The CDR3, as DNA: TGTGCCAGCAGCTTTTCGGGACAAGGGAATCAGCCCCAGCATTTT.

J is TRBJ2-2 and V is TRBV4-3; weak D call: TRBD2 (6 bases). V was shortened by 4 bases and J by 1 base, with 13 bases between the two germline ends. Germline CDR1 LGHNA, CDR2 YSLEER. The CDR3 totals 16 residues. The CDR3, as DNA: TGCGCCAGCAGCCCACAGCCGGGGGAGAACACCGGGGAGCTGTTTTTT. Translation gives CASSPQPGENTGELFF.

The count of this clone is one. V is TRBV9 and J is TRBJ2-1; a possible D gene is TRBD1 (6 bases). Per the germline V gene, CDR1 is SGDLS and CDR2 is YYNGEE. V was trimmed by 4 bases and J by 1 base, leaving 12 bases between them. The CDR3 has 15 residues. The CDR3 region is CASSTTGLSYNEQFF. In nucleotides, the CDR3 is TGTGCCAGCAGCACTACAGGGCTATCCTACAATGAGCAGTTCTTC.

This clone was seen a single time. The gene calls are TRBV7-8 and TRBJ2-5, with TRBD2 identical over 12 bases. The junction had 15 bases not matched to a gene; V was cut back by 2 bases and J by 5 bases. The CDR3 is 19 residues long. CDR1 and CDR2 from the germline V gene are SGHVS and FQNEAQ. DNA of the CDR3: TGTGCCAGCAGCTTACCTTCCTCTTCTAGCGGGGGGGACTGGGAGACCCAGTACTTC. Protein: CASSLPSSSSGGDWETQYF.

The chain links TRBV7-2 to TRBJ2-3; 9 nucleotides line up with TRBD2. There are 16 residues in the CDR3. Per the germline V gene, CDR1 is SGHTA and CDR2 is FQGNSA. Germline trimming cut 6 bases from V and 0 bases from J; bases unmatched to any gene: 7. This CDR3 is CASSSLAGVSTDTQYF. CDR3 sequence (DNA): TGTGCCAGCAGTTCTTTAGCGGGGGTTAGCACAGATACGCAGTATTTT.